A single sample gave rise to the 21 T cell receptor beta chains below, sequenced in a study of immune heterogeneity within non-small cell lung tumors. Bulk tumor gDNA, roughly 600 ng per sample, served as the TCR template. Biopsies that were spaced far apart were taken, several per primary tumor, during surgery. Patients with untreated, newly diagnosed non-small cell lung cancer underwent curative surgery. It was a multiplex PCR that amplified TCR beta CDR3, with 32 V and 13 J primers. TCRdb re-called the multiplex PCR reads with MiXCR, one entry per CDR3 protein. The repertoire includes more than 3,500 distinct CDR3 sequences, roughly 21% of them detected once, and about 8% sits in the top ten. Material for sequencing was lung tumor tissue. Receptor source: a man aged 65 to 85 with non-small cell lung cancer.

In this sample, this clonotype is large. CDR3 sequence: CASGGAFTDTQYF. CDR3 coding DNA: TGTGCCAGCGGGGGGGCCTTCACAGATACGCAGTATTTT. This chain uses TRBV9 with TRBJ2-3; tentatively, D is TRBD2 (7 bases). CDR1 is SGDLS and CDR2 is YYNGEE in the germline V gene. The CDR3 loop spans 13 amino acids. V lost 7 bases and J lost 2, with 11 bases in between.

By share, this clonotype counts as medium-sized (0.01 to 0.1%). The chain recombines TRBV7-8 with TRBJ1-1, with D unclear. Between the trimmed V and J ends, which lost 5 bases and 4 bases, there was a span of 8 bases. CDR1 is SGHVS and CDR2 is FQNEAQ in the germline V gene. This CDR3 region has 12 residues. CDR3 in DNA: TGTGCCAGCAGCCACTCGGGCACTGAAGCTTTCTTT. It translates to CASSHSGTEAFF. Full variable domain (outside the CDR3, taken from reference TRBV7-8 and TRBJ1-1): GAGVSQSPRYKVAKRGQDVALRCDPISGHVSLFWYQQALGQGPEFLTYFQNEAQLDKSGLPSDRFFAERPEGSVSTLKIQRTQQEDSAVYLCASSHSGTEAFFGQGTRLTVV.

By share, this clonotype counts as large. The chain employs TRBV6-1 and TRBJ1-2; 9 bases match TRBD1. Germline CDR1 is MNHNS and CDR2 is SASEGT. This CDR3 has 12 residues. V was clipped by 10 bases and J by 6 bases; unmatched bases: 6. The CDR3 loop reads CAIKTGGDGYTF. The CDR3 nucleotides are TGTGCCATCAAGACAGGGGGAGATGGCTACACCTTC.

Details on this clonotype: A read error may be the cause here, since a much bigger clone is one base away. The J gene is TRBJ2-2, the V gene TRBV4-1; D remains ambiguous. The CDR3 length is 17 residues. Trimming left V 1 base short and J 0 bases short, with 12 bases between. Germline V gene lookup returns CDR1 MGHRA and CDR2 YSYEKL. This CDR3 is CASSQGFGNSNTGELFF. The CDR3, as DNA: TGCGCCAGCAGCCAAGGCTTTGGAAATTCGAACACCGGGGAGCTGTTTTTT.

The chain recombines TRBV7-6 with TRBJ1-6; no clear D gene. Germline assignment: CDR1 SGHVS and CDR2 FNYEAQ. The germline V and J ends were trimmed by 7 bases and 7 bases, with 14 bases remaining between them. The CDR3 length is 14 residues. CDR3 sequence: CASTPSGGNSPLHF. Written as DNA, the CDR3 is TGTGCCAGCACCCCCTCGGGAGGAAATTCACCCCTCCACTTT.

V and J are TRBV20-1 and TRBJ1-2; 9 bases are a match to TRBD1. In germline, CDR1 is DFQATT, CDR2 SNEGSKA (reference sequence). This CDR3 has 13 amino acids. J gave up 3 bases and V 3 bases, and 2 bases lay outside the gene matches. Here the CDR3 reads CSASGQGYYGYTF. The CDR3 coding sequence is TGCAGTGCTAGTGGACAGGGGTACTATGGCTACACCTTC.

This clonotype is medium-sized within its sample. This chain connects TRBV4-1 to TRBJ2-1, with D unresolved. Per germline, CDR1 MGHRA and CDR2 YSYEKL. The length of the CDR3 is 12 residues. Trimming removed 0 bases from V and 5 bases from J, with 2 bases in between. CDR3 in amino acids: CASSQENNEQFF. Written as DNA, the CDR3 is TGCGCCAGCAGCCAAGAGAACAATGAGCAGTTCTTC.

This clonotype rates as medium-sized. The J gene is TRBJ1-2, the V gene TRBV18; TRBD1 might be the D (5 bases). The CDR3 has 14 amino acids. V lost 3 bases, J lost 4 bases, and 12 bases lay in between. CDR1 and CDR2 (germline): KGHSH, LQKENI. The CDR3 is CASSPPTESYGYTF. In DNA, the CDR3 is TGTGCCAGCTCACCCCCGACAGAAAGCTATGGCTACACCTTC.

There are a few counts of this clonotype. The genes are TRBV6-2 or TRBV6-3 and TRBJ2-2; 11 bases are a match to TRBD2. The CDR3 spans 15 residues. Germline assignment: CDR1 MNHEY and CDR2 SVGEGT. Trimming removed 6 bases from V and 6 bases from J; junction bases left unmatched: 6. The CDR3 sequence: CASSHSGGAPGELFF. In DNA, the CDR3 is TGTGCCAGCAGCCATAGCGGGGGGGCCCCCGGGGAGCTGTTTTTT.

The chain uses TRBV7-3 and TRBJ1-6; D uncertain. Germline values: CDR1 SGHTA, CDR2 FQGTGA. Trimming shortened V by 1 base and J by 6 bases, and 10 bases separated the two germline ends. CDR3 size: 15 residues. The CDR3 sequence is CASSLNFGSNSPLHF. In DNA, the CDR3 is TGTGCCAGCAGCTTAAACTTCGGGTCTAATTCACCCCTCCACTTT.

This clonotype has more than one count but fewer than ten. The rearrangement uses TRBV20-1 and TRBJ2-1; 14 nucleotides match TRBD2. The CDR3 spans 13 residues. The germline V gene encodes CDR1 DFQATT and CDR2 SNEGSKA (reference sequence). Here the CDR3 DNA reads TGCAGCCCGACTAGCGGGAGGGACAATGAGCAGTTCTTC. This gives the protein CSPTSGRDNEQFF.

By share, this clonotype ranks as medium-sized (0.01 to 0.1%). The chain has TRBV10-3 and TRBJ2-7; 7 positions match TRBD1. The CDR3 totals 13 residues. Germline CDR1 and CDR2: ENHRY and SYGVKD. Trimming at V came to 4 bases and at J to 2 bases, leaving 2 bases not matched to a gene. The CDR3 nucleotides are TGTGCCATCAGTGCCCAGGGGGCCTACGAGCAGTACTTC. It specifies CAISAQGAYEQYF.

J is TRBJ1-2 and V is TRBV27, with D perhaps matching TRBD1 (6 bases). The germline V gene encodes CDR1 MNHEY and CDR2 SMNVEV (reference sequence). V was trimmed by 7 bases and J by 5 bases, leaving 11 bases between them. This CDR3 is 12 amino acids long. The CDR3 DNA sequence: TGTGCCAGCATTTTGACAGGATATGGCTACACCTTC. As protein: CASILTGYGYTF.

The sample holds one count of this clonotype. Since a much larger clone is just one base distant, this may be a read error. The genes are TRBV20-1 and TRBJ2-7; D not certain. The CDR3 is 14 amino acids. V gave up 4 bases and J gave up 2 bases, with 15 bases separating them. The germline gives CDR1 DFQATT, CDR2 SNEGSKA (reference sequence). The CDR3 here is CSAIDGYSAYEQYF. CDR3 DNA: TGCAGTGCTATAGATGGATACTCCGCCTACGAGCAGTACTTC.

V gene TRBV6-1 combines with J gene TRBJ2-1; 9 bases are a match to TRBD2. The CDR3 consists of 14 residues. Germline CDR1 reads MNHNS; CDR2 reads SASEGT. The V gene end was trimmed by 5 bases and the J gene end by 9 bases; junction bases not matched to a gene: 8. CDR3 in amino acids: CASSPGLASGEQFF. DNA for the CDR3: TGTGCCAGCAGTCCGGGACTAGCCTCGGGTGAGCAGTTCTTC.

V usage is TRBV10-3 and J usage is TRBJ2-5; TRBD2 matches 7 bases. Germline assignment: CDR1 ENHRY and CDR2 SYGVKD. With 2 bases clipped from V and 0 bases from J, the junction kept 3 bases outside the gene matches. The CDR3 has 15 amino acids. The CDR3 region is CAISELGGDQETQYF. For the CDR3, the DNA is TGTGCCATCAGTGAGCTGGGAGGGGACCAAGAGACCCAGTACTTC.

This clonotype is judged large. V is TRBV27 and J is TRBJ2-2, with 9 nucleotides matching TRBD1. The V gene end was trimmed by 5 bases and the J gene end by 7 bases; junction bases not matched to a gene: 14. From germline, CDR1 is MNHEY and CDR2 SMNVEV (reference sequence). The CDR3 sequence is 17 residues long. The CDR3 sequence: CASSPSAQGAYDGELFF. The CDR3 nucleotides read TGTGCCAGCAGTCCCTCAGCACAGGGGGCATATGACGGGGAGCTGTTTTTT.

Regarding this clonotype: Just one base apart from a much larger clone, this may be a read error. The gene calls are TRBV28 and TRBJ2-3; TRBD2 aligns across 14 bases. The CDR3 runs to 17 residues. CDR1 and CDR2 from the germline V gene are MDHEN and SYDVKM. DNA of the CDR3: TGTGCCAGCAGTTTAATAGGACTAGCGGGAGGCACAGATACGGAGTATTTT. Protein sequence: CASSLIGLAGGTDTEYF.

There are a few counts of this clonotype. The chain carries TRBV7-8 and TRBJ2-5; weak D call: TRBD1 (6 bases). V lost 2 bases, J lost 6 bases, and 19 bases lay in between. The length of the CDR3 is 16 residues. CDR1 SGHVS and CDR2 FQNEAQ come from the germline V gene. CDR3 sequence reads: CASSLFGTPPTKTQYF. CDR3 in DNA: TGTGCCAGCAGCTTATTTGGGACACCCCCAACAAAGACCCAGTACTTC. The complete variable domain, with remaining parts taken from reference TRBV7-8 and TRBJ2-5, reads GAGVSQSPRYKVAKRGQDVALRCDPISGHVSLFWYQQALGQGPEFLTYFQNEAQLDKSGLPSDRFFAERPEGSVSTLKIQRTQQEDSAVYLCASSLFGTPPTKTQYFGPGTRLLVL.

This clonotype was detected once. A much larger clone differs by one base, so this may be a read error. The chain joins TRBV20-1 to TRBJ2-7; TRBD2 agrees at 10 bases. The CDR3 sequence is 13 residues long. CDR1 and CDR2 (germline): DFQATT, SNEGSKA (reference sequence). The CDR3 region is CSVRAGGTFERYF. CDR3 nucleotide sequence: TGCAGTGTTCGAGCGGGGGGGACGTTCGAGCGGTACTTC.

This clonotype was seen more than once but under ten times. The chain is built from TRBV5-1 and TRBJ1-1; D remains unclear. The CDR3 length is 16 residues. Trimming took 0 bases from V and 0 from J, leaving 12 bases between them. Germline V gives CDR1 SGHRS, CDR2 YFSETQ. This CDR3 is CASSLDGPALNTEAFF. The DNA of the CDR3 is TGCGCCAGCAGCTTGGACGGACCGGCCCTGAACACTGAAGCTTTCTTT.